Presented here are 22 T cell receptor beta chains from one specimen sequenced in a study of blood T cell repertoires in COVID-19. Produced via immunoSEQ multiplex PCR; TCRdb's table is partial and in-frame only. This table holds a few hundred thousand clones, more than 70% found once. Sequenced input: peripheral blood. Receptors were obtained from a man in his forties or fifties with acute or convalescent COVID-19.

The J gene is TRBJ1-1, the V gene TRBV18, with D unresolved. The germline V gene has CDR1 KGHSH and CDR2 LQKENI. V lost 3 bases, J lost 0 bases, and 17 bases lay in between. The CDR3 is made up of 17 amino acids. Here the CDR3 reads CASSPPSTFAMNTEAFF. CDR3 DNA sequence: TGTGCCAGCTCACCCCCCTCGACATTTGCTATGAACACTGAAGCTTTCTTT.

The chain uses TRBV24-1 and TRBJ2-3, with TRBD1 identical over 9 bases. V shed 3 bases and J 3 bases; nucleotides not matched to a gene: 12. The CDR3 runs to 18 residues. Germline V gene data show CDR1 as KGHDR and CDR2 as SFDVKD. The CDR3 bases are TGTGCCACCAGTGATCCCGGCCGGGACAGGGAAGGTACAGATACGCAGTATTTT. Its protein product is CATSDPGRDREGTDTQYF.

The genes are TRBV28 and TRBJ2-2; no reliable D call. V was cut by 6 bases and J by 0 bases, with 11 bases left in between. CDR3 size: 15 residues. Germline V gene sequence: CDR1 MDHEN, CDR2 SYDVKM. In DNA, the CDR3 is TGTGCCAGCAGGGTAGGCGGAACGAACACCGGGGAGCTGTTTTTT. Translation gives CASRVGGTNTGELFF.

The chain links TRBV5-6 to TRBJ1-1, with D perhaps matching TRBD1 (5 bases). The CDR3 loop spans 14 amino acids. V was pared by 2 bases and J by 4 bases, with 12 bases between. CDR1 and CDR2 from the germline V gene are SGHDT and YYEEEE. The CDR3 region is CASSFLGEGTEAFF. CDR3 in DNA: TGTGCCAGCAGCTTTTTAGGGGAGGGCACTGAAGCTTTCTTT.

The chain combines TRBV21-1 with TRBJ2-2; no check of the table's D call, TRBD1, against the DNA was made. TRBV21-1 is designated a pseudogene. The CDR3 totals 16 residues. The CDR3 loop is CASRERRTGVGGELFF. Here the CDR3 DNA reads TGTGCCAGCAGAGAAAGAAGGACAGGGGTCGGCGGGGAGCTGTTTTTT.

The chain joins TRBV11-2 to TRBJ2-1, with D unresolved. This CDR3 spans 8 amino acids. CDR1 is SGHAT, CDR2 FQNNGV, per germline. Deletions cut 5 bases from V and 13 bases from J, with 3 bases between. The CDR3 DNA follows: TGTGCCAGCAGCCCTCAGTTCTTC. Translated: CASSPQFF.

The CDR3 spells CASSLLASGVEQETQYF. The DNA for the CDR3 is TGTGCCAGCAGCCTGCTTGCATCGGGAGTAGAACAAGAGACCCAGTACTTC. V and J are TRBV7-8 and TRBJ2-5; D perhaps matches TRBD2 (6 bases). This CDR3 has 17 residues. Germline CDR1 is SGHVS and CDR2 is FQNEAQ. V lost 5 bases and J 2 bases, leaving 21 bases between the germline ends.

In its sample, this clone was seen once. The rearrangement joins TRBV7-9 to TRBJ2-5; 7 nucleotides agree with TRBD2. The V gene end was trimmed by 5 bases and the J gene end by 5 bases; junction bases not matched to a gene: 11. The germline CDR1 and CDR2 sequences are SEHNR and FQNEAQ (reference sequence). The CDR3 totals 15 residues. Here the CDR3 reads CASSPLGGVVETQYF. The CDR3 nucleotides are TGTGCCAGCAGCCCCTTGGGGGGGGTGGTGGAGACCCAGTACTTC.

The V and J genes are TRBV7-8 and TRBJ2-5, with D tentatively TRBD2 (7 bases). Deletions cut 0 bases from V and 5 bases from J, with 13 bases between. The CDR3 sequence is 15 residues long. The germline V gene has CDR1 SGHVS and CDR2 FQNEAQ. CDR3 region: CASSLAGGARETQYF. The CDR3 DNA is TGTGCCAGCAGCTTAGCGGGGGGGGCGCGGGAGACCCAGTACTTC.

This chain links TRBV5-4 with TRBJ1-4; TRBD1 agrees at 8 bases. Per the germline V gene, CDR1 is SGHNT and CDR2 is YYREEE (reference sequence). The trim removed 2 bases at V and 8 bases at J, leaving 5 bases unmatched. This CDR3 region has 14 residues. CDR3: CASSLQGGVEKLFF. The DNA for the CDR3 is TGTGCCAGCAGCTTACAGGGGGGGGTCGAAAAACTGTTTTTT.

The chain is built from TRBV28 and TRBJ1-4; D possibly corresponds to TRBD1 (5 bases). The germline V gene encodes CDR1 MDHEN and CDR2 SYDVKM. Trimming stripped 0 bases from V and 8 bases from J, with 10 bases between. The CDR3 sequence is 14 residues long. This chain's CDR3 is CASSLWQGIEKLFF. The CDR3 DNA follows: TGTGCCAGCAGTTTATGGCAGGGAATCGAAAAACTGTTTTTT.

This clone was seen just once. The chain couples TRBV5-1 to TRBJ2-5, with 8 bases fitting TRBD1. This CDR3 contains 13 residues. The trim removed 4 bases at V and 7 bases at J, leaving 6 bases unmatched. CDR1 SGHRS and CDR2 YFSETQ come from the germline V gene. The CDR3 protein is CASSQGTGRTQYF. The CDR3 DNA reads TGCGCCAGCAGCCAGGGGACAGGCAGGACCCAGTACTTC.

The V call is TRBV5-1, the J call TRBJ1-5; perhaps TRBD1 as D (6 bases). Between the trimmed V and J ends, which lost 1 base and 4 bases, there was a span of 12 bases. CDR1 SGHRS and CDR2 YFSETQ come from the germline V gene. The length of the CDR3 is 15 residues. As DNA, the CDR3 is TGCGCCAGCAGCTTGTTGGGGACAACAAATCAGCCCCAGCATTTT. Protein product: CASSLLGTTNQPQHF.

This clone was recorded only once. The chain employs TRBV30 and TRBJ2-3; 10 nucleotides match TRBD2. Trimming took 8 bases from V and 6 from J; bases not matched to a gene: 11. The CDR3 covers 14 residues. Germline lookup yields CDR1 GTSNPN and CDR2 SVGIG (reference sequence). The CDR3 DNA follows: TGTGCCGGGAACCCTAGCGGGGGTACCGATACGCAGTATTTT. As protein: CAGNPSGGTDTQYF.

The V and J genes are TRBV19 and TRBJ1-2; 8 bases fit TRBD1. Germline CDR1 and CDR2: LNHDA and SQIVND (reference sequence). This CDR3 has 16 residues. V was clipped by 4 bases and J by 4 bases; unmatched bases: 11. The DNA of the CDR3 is TGTGCCAGTAGTAAGGACAGGGACGCGCTACTCTATGGCTACACCTTC. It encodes CASSKDRDALLYGYTF.

The CDR3 sequence: CASSQGGGEETQYF. The DNA for the CDR3 is TGTGCCAGCAGCCAAGGGGGGGGTGAGGAGACCCAGTACTTC. The chain is built from TRBV4-2 and TRBJ2-5; 7 bases fit TRBD2. CDR1 is LGHNA, CDR2 YNFKEQ, per germline. J gave up 5 bases and V 1 base, and 4 bases lay outside the gene matches. The CDR3 has 14 amino acids.

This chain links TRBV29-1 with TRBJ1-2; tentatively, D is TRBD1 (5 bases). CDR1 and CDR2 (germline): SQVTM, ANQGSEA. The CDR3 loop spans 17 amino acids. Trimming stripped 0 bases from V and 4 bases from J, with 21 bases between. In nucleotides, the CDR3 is TGCAGCGTTGAAGATGTTGACAGACTAGCATCCCCCTATGGCTACACCTTC. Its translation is CSVEDVDRLASPYGYTF.

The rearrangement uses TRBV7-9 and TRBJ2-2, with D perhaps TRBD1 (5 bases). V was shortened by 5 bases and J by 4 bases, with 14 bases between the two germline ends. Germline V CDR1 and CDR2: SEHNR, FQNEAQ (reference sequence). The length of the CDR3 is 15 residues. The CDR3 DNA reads TGTGCCAGCAGCCCTGTGACAGTAATCACCGGGGAGCTGTTTTTT. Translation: CASSPVTVITGELFF.

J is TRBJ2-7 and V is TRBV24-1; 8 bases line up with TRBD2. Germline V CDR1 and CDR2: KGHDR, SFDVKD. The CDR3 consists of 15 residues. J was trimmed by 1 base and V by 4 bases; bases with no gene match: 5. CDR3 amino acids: CATSDHRGGSYEQYF. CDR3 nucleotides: TGTGCCACCAGTGACCACCGGGGGGGGTCCTACGAGCAGTACTTC.

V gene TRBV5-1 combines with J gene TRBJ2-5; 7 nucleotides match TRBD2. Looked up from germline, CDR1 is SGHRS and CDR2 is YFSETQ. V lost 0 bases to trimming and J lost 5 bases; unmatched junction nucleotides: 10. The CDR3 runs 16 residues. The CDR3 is CASSLEGGSAVETQYF. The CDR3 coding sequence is TGCGCCAGCAGCTTGGAGGGCGGGAGCGCAGTGGAGACCCAGTACTTC. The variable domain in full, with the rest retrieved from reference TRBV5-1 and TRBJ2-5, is KAGVTQTPRYLIKTRGQQVTLSCSPISGHRSVSWYQQTPGQGLQFLFEYFSETQRNKGNFPGRFSGRQFSNSRSEMNVSTLELGDSALYLCASSLEGGSAVETQYFGPGTRLLVL.

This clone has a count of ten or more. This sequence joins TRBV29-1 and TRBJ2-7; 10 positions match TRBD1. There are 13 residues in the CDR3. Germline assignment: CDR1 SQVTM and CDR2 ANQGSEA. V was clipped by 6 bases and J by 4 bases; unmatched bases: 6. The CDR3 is CSVATGGAYEQYF. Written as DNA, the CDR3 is TGCAGCGTGGCGACAGGGGGCGCTTACGAGCAGTACTTC.

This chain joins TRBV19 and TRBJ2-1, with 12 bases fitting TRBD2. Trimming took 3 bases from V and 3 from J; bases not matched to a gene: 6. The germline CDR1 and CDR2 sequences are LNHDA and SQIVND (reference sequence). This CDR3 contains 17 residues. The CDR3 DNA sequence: TGTGCCAGTAGTATCGGACTAGCGGGACGTGACTACAATGAGCAGTTCTTC. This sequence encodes CASSIGLAGRDYNEQFF.